A selection of T cell receptor beta chains follows, all from one sample in a study of identical twins. Each CDR3 protein is one row after TCRdb ran MiXCR on the 5' RACE reads. Of about 530,000 distinct CDR3 sequences in the sample, more than 20% were seen once. This sample was shared with a second study, whose subject was yellow fever vaccine responses in identical twins.

The sample was CD4+ T cells sorted from blood. These receptors originate from a woman aged 18-29 years in good health. Each CDR3 is given with its conserved first and last residue. A D gene is named only where the DNA matches it firmly. Where a row states a size, it is once, few, many or the class of an expanded clone; other rows omit it.

j_call	v_call	clone_size	d_call	cdr3_nt	cdr3_aa
TRBJ1-6	TRBV21-1	few	-	TGTGCCAGCAGCAAAGTGGGTCCCACCCCCATGGATTCACCCCTCCACTTT	CASSKVGPTPMDSPLHF
TRBJ2-5	TRBV7-8	-	-	TGTGCCAGCAGCTCCCGTACGGGAGCGCAAGAGACCCAGTACTTC	CASSSRTGAQETQYF
TRBJ1-5	TRBV20-1	-	-	TGCAGTGCTGTTGACGGCAATCAGCCCCAGCATTTT	CSAVDGNQPQHF
TRBJ2-1	TRBV3-1	once	-	TGTGCCAGCAGCCAAGCCGGGCCCTCCCAACGGGGGCAGTTCTTC	CASSQAGPSQRGQFF
TRBJ2-2	TRBV20-1	-	TRBD2	TGCAGTGCGAGGCGGGAGAGGGACACCGGGGAGCTGTTTTTT	CSARRERDTGELFF
TRBJ2-5	TRBV10-3	-	TRBD2	TGTGCCATCAGTGAGACGCTAGCGGGGGGGGAGACCCAGTACTTC	CAISETLAGGETQYF
TRBJ2-7	TRBV5-6	-	-	TGTGCCAGCAGCTTGTTTGGCACTGACTACGAGCAGTACTTC	CASSLFGTDYEQYF
TRBJ2-2	TRBV5-6	-	TRBD1	TGTGCCAGCAGCGCGACAGGGCCAGGCGGGGAGCTGTTTTTT	CASSATGPGGELFF
TRBJ2-5	TRBV24-1	-	-	TGTGCCACCTCCTTCGCGGGAGAGACCCAGTACTTC	CATSFAGETQYF
TRBJ2-3	TRBV2	-	-	TGTGCCATCTCTTCTAGCACAGATACGCAGTATTTT	CAISSSTDTQYF
TRBJ2-1	TRBV24-1	-	TRBD2	TGTGCCACCAGTGATCCCGGGACTAACCCCTACAATGAGCAGTTCTTC	CATSDPGTNPYNEQFF
TRBJ2-7	TRBV19	few	-	TGTGCCAGTAGTAGCTCTGGGCAGGGGTTCGAGCAGTACTTC	CASSSSGQGFEQYF
TRBJ2-2	TRBV20-1	-	-	TGCAGTGCTAAGAGGCGGGTTTCGAACACCGGGGAGCTGTTTTTT	CSAKRRVSNTGELFF
TRBJ2-1	TRBV5-1	few	-	TGCGCCAGCAGCTTGGAACCAGAGAAAACCAATGAGCAGTTCTTC	CASSLEPEKTNEQFF
TRBJ1-1	TRBV29-1	few	-	TGCAGCGTTTTCGGCAGGGTGAACACTGAAGCTTTCTTT	CSVFGRVNTEAFF
TRBJ1-1	TRBV20-1	many	-	TGCAGTGCTAGAGAGGGGGGTGCCACTGAAGCTTTCTTT	CSAREGGATEAFF
TRBJ2-3	TRBV15	few	TRBD1	TGTGCCACCAGCAGAGCCCGACACGGACAGGGCACAGATACGCAGTATTTT	CATSRARHGQGTDTQYF
TRBJ2-5	TRBV2	few	-	TGTGCCAGCAGGCCAGCTCGAAAGACCCAGTACTTC	CASRPARKTQYF
TRBJ1-6	TRBV25-1	-	TRBD1	TGTGCCAGCAGTGAAGCCCGACAGGGCCGGGGATCACCCCTCCACTTT	CASSEARQGRGSPLHF
TRBJ2-2	TRBV9	-	TRBD2	TGTGCCAGCAGCTCGGGGACTAGCGTCACCGGGGAGCTGTTTTTT	CASSSGTSVTGELFF
TRBJ1-5	TRBV7-9	few	-	TGTGCCAGCAGCCCCTCGGGCCCTCTCAGCAATCAGCCCCAGCATTTT	CASSPSGPLSNQPQHF
TRBJ2-2	TRBV6-5	few	-	TGTGCCACCAGGCCCAACACCGGGGAGCTGTTTTTT	CATRPNTGELFF
TRBJ2-5	TRBV5-1	-	-	TGCGCCAGCAGCTTGGTTGCGTCGAAGCTTGGGAGTCCATATGAGACCCAGTACTTC	CASSLVASKLGSPYETQYF
TRBJ2-1	TRBV12-3/TRBV12-4	few	TRBD2	TGTGCCAGCAGGGGTAGCGGGAGTAATGAGCAGTTCTTC	CASRGSGSNEQFF
TRBJ2-3	TRBV19	-	TRBD2	TGTGCCAGTGGAGGACTAGCGGGACTGGCTAGCACAGATACGCAGTATTTT	CASGGLAGLASTDTQYF
TRBJ2-1	TRBV10-1	-	-	TGCGCCAGCAGTGGACTGAGGGGTGAGCAGTTCTTC	CASSGLRGEQFF
TRBJ2-5	TRBV3-1	few	-	TGTGCCAGCAGCCGAACTGACGGGAAAGGGACCCAGTACTTC	CASSRTDGKGTQYF
TRBJ2-2	TRBV5-1	few	TRBD1	TGCGCCAGCAGCTTGGACAGGGGTCCCGGGGAGCTGTTTTTT	CASSLDRGPGELFF
TRBJ1-4	TRBV7-4	few	TRBD1	TGTGCCAGCAGCTCCGAAGGACAGGGGGATAATGAAAAACTGTTTTTT	CASSSEGQGDNEKLFF
TRBJ2-1	TRBV20-1	few	TRBD1	TGCAGTGCTAGGGGACAGCGCGACCTGATACAGTTCTTC	CSARGQRDLIQFF
TRBJ2-7	TRBV29-1	-	-	TGCAGCGTTCAATCCCCACGGCTCGAAGGAACGCAGTACTTC	CSVQSPRLEGTQYF
TRBJ2-1	TRBV7-7	-	TRBD2	TGTGCCAGCAGCCCCATTTTGGGAGCGGGAGGGTACAATGAGCAGTTCTTC	CASSPILGAGGYNEQFF
TRBJ2-5	TRBV5-1	many	-	TGCGCCAGCAGCCCCAACATCCAAGAGACCCAGTACTTC	CASSPNIQETQYF
TRBJ2-2	TRBV4-2	-	TRBD2	TGTGCCAGCAGCCAAGAACCTAGCGGGGGAGGCACCGGGGAGCTGTTTTTT	CASSQEPSGGGTGELFF
TRBJ2-1	TRBV3-1	few	TRBD2	TGTGCCAGCAGCCAGATAGCGGGAAACACTGAGCAGTTCTTC	CASSQIAGNTEQFF
TRBJ2-5	TRBV12-3/TRBV12-4	few	-	TGTGCCAGCAGGATCTTTCCAGGACAGACCTACCAAGAGACCCAGTACTTC	CASRIFPGQTYQETQYF
TRBJ2-2	TRBV6-1	few	TRBD2	TGTGCCAGCAGTGAAGTTCTAGCGGCAGGGAGGAACACCGGGGAGCTGTTTTTT	CASSEVLAAGRNTGELFF
TRBJ2-5	TRBV20-1	few	-	TGCAGTGTCATCCAGGGGCGGGGGCTGGGAGAGACCCAGTACTTC	CSVIQGRGLGETQYF
TRBJ2-1	TRBV28	-	-	TGTGCCAGCAGTTTAAGGACGGCCTCCTACAATGAGCAGTTCTTC	CASSLRTASYNEQFF
TRBJ2-1	TRBV10-2	few	-	TGCGCCAGCAGTGAGACAGAGGGGCCATACAATGAGCAGTTCTTC	CASSETEGPYNEQFF
TRBJ2-5	TRBV20-1	-	-	TGCAGTGCTACCCGATGGGCGGGGGCCCAAGAGACCCAGTACTTC	CSATRWAGAQETQYF
TRBJ2-1	TRBV6-5	-	TRBD2	TGTGCCAGCGTTGCGGGGGGGGGAAGTGAGCAGTTCTTC	CASVAGGGSEQFF
TRBJ1-2	TRBV3-1	few	-	TGTGCCAGCAGCCAATGGGGGCAGGACTATGGCTACACCTTC	CASSQWGQDYGYTF